What follows are 10 T cell receptor beta chains derived from one specimen sequenced in a study of blood T cell repertoires in COVID-19. Sequencing was performed with immunoSEQ multiplex PCR; in TCRdb, only in-frame clones are kept and a portion is missing. The sample includes roughly 190,000 clones, more than 85% of them seen just once. The sample consisted of PBMCs or T cells enriched from blood (not recorded which). These receptors all come from a woman in her thirties or forties in a cohort exposed to, infected with or recovered from COVID-19 (not recorded which).

The chain joins TRBV5-1 to TRBJ1-2, with 8 bases that match TRBD1. Trimming cost V 1 base and J 8 bases; bases outside gene matches: 7. CDR3 size: 14 residues. Germline V lookup: CDR1 SGHRS, CDR2 YFSETQ. For the CDR3, the DNA is TGCGCCAGCAGCTTGTCCTCGACAGGGGAAGGCTACACCTTC. Encoded protein: CASSLSSTGEGYTF.

This chain links TRBV5-5 with TRBJ2-7, with TRBD2 matching over 10 bases. Germline V gives CDR1 SGHKS, CDR2 YYEKEE (reference sequence). The CDR3 sequence is 15 residues long. Trimming cost V 2 bases and J 6 bases; bases outside gene matches: 8. The CDR3 sequence: CASSFSTSGEVEQYF. In nucleotides, the CDR3 is TGTGCCAGCAGCTTCAGCACTAGCGGGGAGGTCGAGCAGTACTTC.

J is TRBJ2-1 and V is TRBV5-1, with 7 positions matching TRBD2. The CDR3 has 14 residues. The germline V gene has CDR1 SGHRS and CDR2 YFSETQ. The V gene end was trimmed by 4 bases and the J gene end by 6 bases; junction bases not matched to a gene: 7. CDR3 bases: TGCGCCAGCAGCCGATCGGGAGGTGGCAATGAGCAGTTCTTC. The encoded protein is CASSRSGGGNEQFF.

CDR3 bases: TGTGCCAGTAGTATAGTGGAGGGGGCGGGTGAAGCTTTCTTT. Protein: CASSIVEGAGEAFF. The V and J genes are TRBV19 and TRBJ1-1, with 7 nucleotides matching TRBD1. The CDR3 runs to 14 residues. Germline-derived CDR1 and CDR2 are LNHDA and SQIVND (reference sequence). With 1 base clipped from V and 7 bases from J, the junction kept 6 bases outside the gene matches.

In the case of this clone: Possible read error: a much larger clone is one base away. The V call is TRBV7-9, the J call TRBJ2-5, with D hard to call. Trimming left V 5 bases short and J 5 bases short, with 6 bases between. There are 11 residues in the CDR3. Germline-derived CDR1 and CDR2 are SEHNR and FQNEAQ (reference sequence). The CDR3, as DNA: TGTGCCAGCAGCGTCGGGGAGACCCAGTACTTC. It codes for CASSVGETQYF.

The rearrangement joins TRBV9 to TRBJ2-7; D remains unclear. This CDR3 has 13 amino acids. Trimming took off 3 bases at V and 1 base at J, with 8 bases between the two ends. The V gene's germline CDR1 is SGDLS and CDR2 YYNGEE. CDR3 coding DNA: TGTGCCAGCAGCGCGCCTCAGTCCTACGAGCAGTACTTC. It yields the protein CASSAPQSYEQYF.

This rearrangement joins TRBV24-1 to TRBJ2-2, with D possibly TRBD1 on 5 matching bases. The CDR3 extends over 15 amino acids. V was trimmed by 4 bases and J by 1 base, leaving 9 bases between them. CDR1 KGHDR and CDR2 SFDVKD come from the germline V gene. In nucleotides, the CDR3 is TGTGCCACCAGTGAACAGGTAGTGAACACCGGGGAGCTGTTTTTT. It is translated as CATSEQVVNTGELFF.

A remark on this clone: This sample also contains other DNA sequences that code for the same CDR3. In nucleotides, the CDR3 is TGTGCCAGCAGCGTAGGTAGAGGGAACTATGGCTACACCTTC. Its translation is CASSVGRGNYGYTF. The genes are TRBV9 and TRBJ1-2, with D uncertain. The CDR3 consists of 14 residues. The germline gives CDR1 SGDLS, CDR2 YYNGEE. V lost 0 bases to trimming and J lost 2 bases, with 8 bases between them.

This clone has only a few counts. V is TRBV7-9 and J is TRBJ2-1, with 12 bases matching TRBD2. Germline V gene lookup returns CDR1 SEHNR and CDR2 FQNEAQ (reference sequence). This CDR3 has 16 residues. Germline trimming cut 4 bases from V and 6 bases from J; bases unmatched to any gene: 7. CDR3 protein: CASSSVLAGGSNEQFF. In nucleotides, the CDR3 is TGTGCCAGCAGCTCGGTACTAGCGGGGGGTAGCAATGAGCAGTTCTTC.

The chain carries TRBV5-4 and TRBJ1-1; a weak D match, TRBD1 (5 bases). V was shortened by 5 bases and J by 4 bases, with 12 bases between the two germline ends. The CDR3 length is 13 residues. Per the germline V gene, CDR1 is SGHNT and CDR2 is YYREEE (reference sequence). The CDR3: CASRTESSTEAFF. As DNA, the CDR3 is TGTGCCAGCAGGACAGAAAGCAGCACTGAAGCTTTCTTT.